Given below is one TCR beta chain in context. The data were obtained in a study of blood T cell repertoires in COVID-19. Whole-study context: The United States, Italy and Spain supplied acute and convalescent COVID-19 samples.

Measured with immunoSEQ multiplex PCR; TCRdb has only the in-frame clones, and not every one. This table has under 450,000 clones, around nine tenths appearing once. Germline V lookup: CDR1 SGDLS, CDR2 YYNGEE. The CDR3 contains 15 residues. V was clipped by 3 bases and J by 5 bases, with 14 bases between them. This sequence originates from a woman between 40 and 50 years old with COVID-19, enrolled during active disease. The specimen sequenced was peripheral blood. The rearrangement links TRBV9 to TRBJ2-2, with D hard to call. This chain's CDR3 is CASSARTMSTGELFF. In nucleotides, the CDR3 is TGTGCCAGCAGCGCCCGTACGATGAGTACCGGGGAGCTGTTTTTT.